Listed below are T cell receptor beta chains from one sample, sequenced in a study of CD8+CD57+ T cells in acquired aplastic anemia. TCRdb reprocessed the reads with MiXCR, giving one entry per CDR3 protein. The repertoire consists of 75,000 to 90,000 distinct CDR3 sequences, with around 44% occurring once and the leading ten covering 66%. The material sequenced was sorted CD4+, CD8+, or CD8+CD57+ T cells (not recorded which) from PBMCs. Source of these receptors: a human donor in good health, serving as a control. CDR3s include the opening cysteine and the closing phenylalanine or tryptophan. D genes are given only for firm matches. The size field is filled for only some rows; it gives once, few, many or a size class.

D | size | V | CDR3
. | . | TRBV7-7 | CASSLALGAGETQYF
. | few | TRBV6-5 | CASSLAGEQFF
. | many | TRBV7-9 | CASSPRGDDEQFF
. | . | TRBV10-3 | CASGTGNQPQHF
. | . | TRBV25-1 | CASSAERAKGNEQFF
TRBD1 | many | TRBV3-1 | CASSQAPDREPYEQYF
TRBD2 | . | TRBV12-3/TRBV12-4 | CASSSFRLAGGPKTDTQYF
TRBD2 | . | TRBV9 | CASSPTSGGASGKETQYF
TRBD1 | many | TRBV7-9 | CASRQDREYEQYF
. | few | TRBV4-1 | CASSQERALPEPQHF
TRBD2 | . | TRBV15 | CATSRATSFLETQYF
. | . | TRBV15 | CATSRDRSSQPQHF
TRBD1 | few | TRBV6-1 | CASSRDRSSGNTIYF
TRBD2 | many | TRBV19 | CASSKDGGTYNEQFF
TRBD2 | many | TRBV6-5 | CAQQGSGGYNEQFF
. | . | TRBV29-1 | CSAIRLVGTVRAEAFF
. | . | TRBV9 | CASTLGAGNTIYF
TRBD1 | few | TRBV7-2 | CASSSQGDYEQYF
. | many | TRBV6-1 | CASSVQGGGYTF
. | many | TRBV12-3/TRBV12-4 | CASSNSGNEQFF
. | . | TRBV9 | CASSVEGDSSYNEQFF
. | many | TRBV7-9 | CASSLSPENYGYTF
. | . | TRBV15 | CATSRARGYGYTF
. | many | TRBV7-8 | CASSFLGPGYGYTF
. | many | TRBV9 | CASSALLNTEAFF
. | many | TRBV24-1 | CATSDQTGTFTGELFF
TRBD2 | many | TRBV13 | CASGRSGSYEQYF
TRBD1 | many | TRBV7-9 | CASSFGQGDQPQHF
. | . | TRBV19 | CASAAAEAFF
TRBD1 | . | TRBV19 | CASSISGQSYEQYF
. | many | TRBV2 | CASRGQTYEQYF
. | . | TRBV15 | CATSIPDTVNQPQHF